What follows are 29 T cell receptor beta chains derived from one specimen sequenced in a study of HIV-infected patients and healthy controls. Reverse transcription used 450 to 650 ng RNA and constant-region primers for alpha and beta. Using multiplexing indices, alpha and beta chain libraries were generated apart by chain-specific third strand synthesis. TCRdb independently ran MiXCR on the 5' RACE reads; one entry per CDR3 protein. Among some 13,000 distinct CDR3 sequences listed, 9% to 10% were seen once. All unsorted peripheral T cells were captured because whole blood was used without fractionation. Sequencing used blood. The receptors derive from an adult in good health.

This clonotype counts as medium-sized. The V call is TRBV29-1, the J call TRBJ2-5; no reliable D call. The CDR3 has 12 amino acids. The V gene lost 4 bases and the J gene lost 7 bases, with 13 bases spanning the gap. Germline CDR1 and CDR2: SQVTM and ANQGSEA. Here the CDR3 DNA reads TGCAGCGTTGTTTCCGCCCCCGGGACCCAGTACTTC. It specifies CSVVSAPGTQYF.

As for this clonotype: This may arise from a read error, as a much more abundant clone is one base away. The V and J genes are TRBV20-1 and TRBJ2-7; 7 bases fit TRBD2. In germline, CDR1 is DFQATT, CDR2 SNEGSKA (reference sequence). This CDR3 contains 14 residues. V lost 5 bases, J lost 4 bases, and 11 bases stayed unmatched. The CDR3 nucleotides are TGCAGTGCTGCTATATCGGGAGGTTTTTACGAGCAGTACTTC. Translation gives CSAAISGGFYEQYF.

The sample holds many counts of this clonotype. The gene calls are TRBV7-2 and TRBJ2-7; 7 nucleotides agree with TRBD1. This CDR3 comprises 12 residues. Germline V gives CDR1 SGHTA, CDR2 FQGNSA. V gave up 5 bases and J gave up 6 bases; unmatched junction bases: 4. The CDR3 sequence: CASSPGGPEQYF. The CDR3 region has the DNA TGTGCCAGCAGCCCAGGGGGACCCGAGCAGTACTTC.

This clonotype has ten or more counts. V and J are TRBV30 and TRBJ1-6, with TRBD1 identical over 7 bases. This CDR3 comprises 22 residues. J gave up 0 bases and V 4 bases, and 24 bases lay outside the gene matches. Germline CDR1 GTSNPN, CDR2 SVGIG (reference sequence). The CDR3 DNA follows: TGTGCCTGGAATCGACCGATGAGTGGAGACAGGGTGAGGAGCTCCTATAATTCACCCCTCCACTTT. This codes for CAWNRPMSGDRVRSSYNSPLHF.

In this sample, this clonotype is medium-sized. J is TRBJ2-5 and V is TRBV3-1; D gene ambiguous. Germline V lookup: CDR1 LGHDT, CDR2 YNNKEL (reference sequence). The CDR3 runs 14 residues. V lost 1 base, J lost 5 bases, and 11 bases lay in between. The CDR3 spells CASSQVGQLETQYF. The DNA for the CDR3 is TGTGCCAGCAGCCAAGTCGGCCAGCTGGAGACCCAGTACTTC.

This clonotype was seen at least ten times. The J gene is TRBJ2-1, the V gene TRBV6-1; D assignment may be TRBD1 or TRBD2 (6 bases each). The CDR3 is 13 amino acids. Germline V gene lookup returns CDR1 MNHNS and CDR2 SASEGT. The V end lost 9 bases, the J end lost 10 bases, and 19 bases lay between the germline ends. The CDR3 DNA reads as TGTGCCAGTAGTTGGAGGAGGGGGATCGAGCAGTTCTTC. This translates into CASSWRRGIEQFF.

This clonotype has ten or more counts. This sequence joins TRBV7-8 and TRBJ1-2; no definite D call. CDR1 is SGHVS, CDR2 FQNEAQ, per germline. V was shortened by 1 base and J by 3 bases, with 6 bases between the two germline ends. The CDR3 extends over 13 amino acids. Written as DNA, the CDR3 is TGTGCCAGCAGCTTAGGACTGTACTATGGCTACACCTTC. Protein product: CASSLGLYYGYTF. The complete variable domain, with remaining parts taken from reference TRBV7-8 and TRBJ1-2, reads GAGVSQSPRYKVAKRGQDVALRCDPISGHVSLFWYQQALGQGPEFLTYFQNEAQLDKSGLPSDRFFAERPEGSVSTLKIQRTQQEDSAVYLCASSLGLYYGYTFGSGTRLTVV.

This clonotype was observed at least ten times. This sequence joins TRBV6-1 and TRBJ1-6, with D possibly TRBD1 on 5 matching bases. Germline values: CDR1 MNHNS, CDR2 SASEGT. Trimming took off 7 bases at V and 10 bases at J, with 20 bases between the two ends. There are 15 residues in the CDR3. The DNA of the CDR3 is TGTGCCAGCACTGCACATGGGGACGGCAGGTCACCCCTCCACTTT. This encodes CASTAHGDGRSPLHF.

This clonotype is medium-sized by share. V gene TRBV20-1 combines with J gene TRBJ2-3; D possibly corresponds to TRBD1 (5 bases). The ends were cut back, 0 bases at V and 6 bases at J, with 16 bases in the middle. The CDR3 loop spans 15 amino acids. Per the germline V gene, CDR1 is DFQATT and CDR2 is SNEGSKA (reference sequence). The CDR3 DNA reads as TGCAGTGCTAGAGATTCAGGGAATAGCCGGGATACGCAGTATTTT. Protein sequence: CSARDSGNSRDTQYF.

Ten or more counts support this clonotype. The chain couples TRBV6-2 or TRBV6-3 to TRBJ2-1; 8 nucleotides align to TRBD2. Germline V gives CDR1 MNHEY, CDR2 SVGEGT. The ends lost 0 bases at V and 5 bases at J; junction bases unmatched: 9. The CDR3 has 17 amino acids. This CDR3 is CASSYSRRAGVHNEQFF. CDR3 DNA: TGTGCCAGCAGTTACTCGAGGCGAGCGGGGGTACACAATGAGCAGTTCTTC.

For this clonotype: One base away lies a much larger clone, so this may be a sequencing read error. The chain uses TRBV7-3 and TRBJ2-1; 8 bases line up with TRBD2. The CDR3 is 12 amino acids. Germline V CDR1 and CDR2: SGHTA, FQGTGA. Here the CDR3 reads CASILGLADLFF. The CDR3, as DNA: TGTGCCAGCATCTTAGGACTAGCCGACCTGTTCTTC.

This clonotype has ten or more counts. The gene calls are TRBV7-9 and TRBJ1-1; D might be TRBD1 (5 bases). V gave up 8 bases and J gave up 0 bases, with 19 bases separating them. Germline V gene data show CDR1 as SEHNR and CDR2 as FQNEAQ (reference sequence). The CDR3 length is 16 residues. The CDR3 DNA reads TGTGCCAGCCGCCCGGGGCGGAATATTATGAACACTGAAGCTTTCTTT. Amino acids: CASRPGRNIMNTEAFF.

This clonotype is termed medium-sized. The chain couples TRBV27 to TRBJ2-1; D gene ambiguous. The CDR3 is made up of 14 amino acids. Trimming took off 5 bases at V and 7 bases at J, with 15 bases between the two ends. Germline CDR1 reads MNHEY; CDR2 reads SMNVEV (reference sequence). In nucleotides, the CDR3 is TGTGCCAGCAGTCCGACCCAAGCCCTGAATGAGCAGTTCTTC. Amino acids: CASSPTQALNEQFF.

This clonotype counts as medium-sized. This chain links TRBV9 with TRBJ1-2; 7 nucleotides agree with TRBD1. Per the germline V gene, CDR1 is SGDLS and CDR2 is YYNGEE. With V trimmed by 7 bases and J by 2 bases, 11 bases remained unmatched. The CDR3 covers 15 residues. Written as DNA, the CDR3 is TGTGCCAGCTCACCCTCCGGGACAGCAAACTATGGCTACACCTTC. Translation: CASSPSGTANYGYTF.

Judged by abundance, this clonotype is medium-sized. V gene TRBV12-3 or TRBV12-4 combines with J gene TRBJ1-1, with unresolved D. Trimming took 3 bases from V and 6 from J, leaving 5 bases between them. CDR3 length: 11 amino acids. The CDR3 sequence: CASSFGAEAFF. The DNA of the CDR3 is TGTGCCAGCAGTTTCGGAGCTGAAGCTTTCTTT.

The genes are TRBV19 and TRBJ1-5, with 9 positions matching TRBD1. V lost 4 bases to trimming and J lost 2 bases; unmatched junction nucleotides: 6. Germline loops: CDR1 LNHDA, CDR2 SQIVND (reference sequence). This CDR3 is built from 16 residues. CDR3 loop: CASSTPGQGGNQPQHF. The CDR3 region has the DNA TGTGCCAGTAGTACGCCGGGACAGGGAGGCAATCAGCCCCAGCATTTT.

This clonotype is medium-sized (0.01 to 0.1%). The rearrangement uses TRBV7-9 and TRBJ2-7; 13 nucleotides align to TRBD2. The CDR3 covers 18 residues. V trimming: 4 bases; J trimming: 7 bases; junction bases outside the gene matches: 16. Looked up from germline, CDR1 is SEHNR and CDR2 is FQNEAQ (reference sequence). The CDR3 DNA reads TGTGCCAGCAGCTCCCATGGGGGGACTAGCGGGAAAACGGGAGAGCAGTACTTC. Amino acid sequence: CASSSHGGTSGKTGEQYF. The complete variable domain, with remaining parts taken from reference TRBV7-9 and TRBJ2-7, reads DTGVSQNPRHKITKRGQNVTFRCDPISEHNRLYWYRQTLGQGPEFLTYFQNEAQLEKSRLLSDRFSAERPKGSFSTLEIQRTEQGDSAMYLCASSSHGGTSGKTGEQYFGPGTRLTVT.

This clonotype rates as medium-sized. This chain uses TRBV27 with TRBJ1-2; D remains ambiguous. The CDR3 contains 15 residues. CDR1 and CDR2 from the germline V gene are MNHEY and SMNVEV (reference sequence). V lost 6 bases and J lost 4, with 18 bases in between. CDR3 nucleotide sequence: TGTGCCAGCAGCCATGAGCAGACGGCATTCTATGGCTACACCTTC. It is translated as CASSHEQTAFYGYTF.

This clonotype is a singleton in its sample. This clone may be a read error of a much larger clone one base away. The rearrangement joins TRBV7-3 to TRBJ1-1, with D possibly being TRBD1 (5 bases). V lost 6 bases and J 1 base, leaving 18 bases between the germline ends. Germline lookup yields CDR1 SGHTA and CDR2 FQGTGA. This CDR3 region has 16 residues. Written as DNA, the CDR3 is TGTGCCAGCAGTTCACAAGGGGATGGTTCGAACACTGAAGCTTTCTTT. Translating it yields CASSSQGDGSNTEAFF.

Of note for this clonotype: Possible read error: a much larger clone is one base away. CDR3 residues: CVSSNSPYNEQFF. The CDR3 nucleotides are TGTGTCAGCAGTAATAGCCCGTACAATGAGCAGTTCTTC. The chain employs TRBV6-2 or TRBV6-3 and TRBJ2-1; no firm D call. Looked up from germline, CDR1 is MNHEY and CDR2 is SVGEGT. The CDR3 is 13 residues long.

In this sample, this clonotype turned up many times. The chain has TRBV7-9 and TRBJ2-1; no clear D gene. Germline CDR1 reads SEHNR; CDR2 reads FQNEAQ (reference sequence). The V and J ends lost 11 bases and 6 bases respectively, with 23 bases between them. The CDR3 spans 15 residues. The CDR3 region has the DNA TGTGCCGTTAAACAGACGGCAGACCTAACCAATGAGCAGTTCTTC. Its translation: CAVKQTADLTNEQFF.

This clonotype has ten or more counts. CDR3 nucleotides: TGTGCCAGCAGCCAGGACTATTCATACGAGCAGTACTTC. Translated: CASSQDYSYEQYF. The gene calls are TRBV14 and TRBJ2-7, with D perhaps matching TRBD2 (6 bases). The CDR3 is 13 residues long. Germline CDR1 and CDR2: SGHDN and FVKESK. Trimming took 3 bases from V and 4 from J, leaving 10 bases between them.

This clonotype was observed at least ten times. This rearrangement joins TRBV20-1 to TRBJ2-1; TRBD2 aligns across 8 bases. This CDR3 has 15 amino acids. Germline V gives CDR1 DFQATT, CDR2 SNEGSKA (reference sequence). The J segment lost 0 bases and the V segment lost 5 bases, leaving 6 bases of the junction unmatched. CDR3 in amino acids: CSAPRGGSSYNEQFF. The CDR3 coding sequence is TGCAGTGCTCCACGGGGGGGGAGCTCCTACAATGAGCAGTTCTTC.

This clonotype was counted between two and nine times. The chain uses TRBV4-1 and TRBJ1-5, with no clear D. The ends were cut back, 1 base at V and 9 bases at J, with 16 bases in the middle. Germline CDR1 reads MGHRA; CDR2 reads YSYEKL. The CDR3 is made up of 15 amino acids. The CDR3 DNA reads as TGCGCCAGCAGCCAAGGACTCGGGATCGGTCCGCCCCAGCATTTT. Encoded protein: CASSQGLGIGPPQHF.

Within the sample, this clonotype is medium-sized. The CDR3 nucleotides are TGTGCCAGCAGCCCAGACAGGGGTAGAACAGATACGCAGTATTTT. Translation: CASSPDRGRTDTQYF. The chain recombines TRBV12-3 or TRBV12-4 with TRBJ2-3; TRBD1 aligns across 8 bases. The CDR3 runs 15 residues. V shed 6 bases and J 3 bases; nucleotides not matched to a gene: 8.

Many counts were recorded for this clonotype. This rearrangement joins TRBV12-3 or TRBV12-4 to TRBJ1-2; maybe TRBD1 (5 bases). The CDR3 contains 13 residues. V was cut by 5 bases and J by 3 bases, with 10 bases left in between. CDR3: CASSPQDHYGYTF. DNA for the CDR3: TGTGCCAGCAGTCCACAGGACCACTATGGCTACACCTTC.

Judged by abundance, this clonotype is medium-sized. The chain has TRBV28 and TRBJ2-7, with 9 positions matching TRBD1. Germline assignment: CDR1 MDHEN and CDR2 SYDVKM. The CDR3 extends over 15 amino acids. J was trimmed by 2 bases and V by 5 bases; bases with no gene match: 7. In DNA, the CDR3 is TGTGCCAGCAGTCCTTTGACAGGGGGGGCCTACGAGCAGTACTTC. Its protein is CASSPLTGGAYEQYF.

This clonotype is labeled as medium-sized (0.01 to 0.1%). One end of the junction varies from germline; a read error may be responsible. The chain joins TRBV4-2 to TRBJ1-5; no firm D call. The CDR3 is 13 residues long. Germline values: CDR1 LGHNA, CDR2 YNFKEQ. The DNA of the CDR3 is TGTGCCAGCAGCCCCAGCTCGAATCAGCCCCAGCAATTT. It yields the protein CASSPSSNQPQQF.

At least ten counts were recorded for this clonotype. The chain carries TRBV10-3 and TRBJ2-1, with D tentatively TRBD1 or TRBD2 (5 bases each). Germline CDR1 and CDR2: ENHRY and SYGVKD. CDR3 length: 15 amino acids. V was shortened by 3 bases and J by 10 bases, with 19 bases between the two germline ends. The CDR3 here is CAISEMGDPSGEQFF. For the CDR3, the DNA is TGTGCCATCAGTGAAATGGGAGACCCTTCAGGGGAGCAGTTCTTC.